The following is a T cell receptor (beta chain) sequence with its context. Its antigen is undetermined. These data originate in a study of response to subunit inactivated influenza vaccine. The CDR3 runs 13 residues. The germline V gene encodes CDR1 KGHDR and CDR2 SFDVKD. V was cut by 10 bases and J by 0 bases, with 9 bases left in between. From the RT-PCR reads, TCRdb called clonotypes with MiXCR, one entry per CDR3 protein. The sample shows approximately 570,000 distinct CDR3 sequences, about 7.6% of them seen only once. The study's findings and limits: The authors put forward the suggestion that each seasonal influenza vaccination may bring in only a limited number of new T cells.

The chain joins TRBV24-1 to TRBJ2-4; no clear D. The sequence derives from a man in his fifties or sixties who received an inactivated influenza vaccine. This specimen was PBMCs from blood, taken 23 to 25 months after vaccination. The CDR3 DNA reads TGTGCCACGGAGCTTCTAGCCAAAAACATTCAGTACTTC. This gives the protein CATELLAKNIQYF.